The subject of this entry is one T cell receptor beta chain. This clonotype occurred a few times. Its binding antigen is unknown. Nothing much larger sits one base from this clone, and base qualities are not available. This entry is derived from a study of regulatory T cells in long-lasting Graves disease (dated by TCRdb to the early 2020s). Context from the whole study: Newly diagnosed Graves' disease patients had taken antithyroid drugs for less than 3 months. A total of some 35 samples underwent TCR sequencing: about 13 from persistent and roughly 20 from newly diagnosed Graves' disease patients. Persistent Graves' disease patients were compared with newly diagnosed Graves' disease patients by peripheral blood TCR sequencing and RNA sequencing. The study was registered as a clinical trial and conducted in China.

What the time point label conveys for this sample: newly diagnosed GD, antithyroid drugs for less than 3 months. For both TCR sequencing and RNA sequencing, RNA was extracted from PBMCs in TRIzol. Graves' disease was diagnosed according to American Thyroid Association guidelines. The patients came from an endocrinology department in Xi'an, China. Each patient gave about 9.1 milliliters of peripheral blood, collected in an EDTA anticoagulant tube. Ficoll Paque Plus density gradient separation was used to isolate PBMCs, and no additional T cell sorting was done. An Agilent 2100 Bioanalyzer and agarose gel were used to check RNA quality, and a NanoDrop 2000 was used to measure RNA concentration. The full study reports these points: Persistent disease showed preferential use of TRBV28, TRBJ1-2 and TRBJ2-5, whereas newly diagnosed disease favored TRBV20-1 and TRBJ2-1. Only the TCR beta chain was sequenced and analyzed. A larger number of public clonotypes was shared among persistent patients (around 2,700) than among newly diagnosed patients (about 990). Compared with newly diagnosed patients, patients with persistent Graves' disease had lower TCR Shannon entropy and fewer highly expanded clones, which suggests clonal expansion. Because the primary lesion, thyroid tissue, could not be accessed, the study looked at peripheral blood alone. The small sample size was acknowledged by the authors as a limitation that may reduce accuracy.

Libraries were constructed by multiplex PCR. The instrument given in TCRdb is Illumina HiSeq 4000. To build TCR beta libraries, CDR3 regions were amplified by Arm-PCR using iRepertoire HTBI primers. Before sequencing, the PCR products underwent gel purification. For the original study's pipeline: A total of roughly 67 TRBV and approximately 15 TRBJ segments were identified across samples and were used for gene usage analysis of CDR3 amino acid clonotypes. COPE and FqMerger were used to merge the filtered high-quality paired reads into contigs. BLAST was used to align contigs to the IMGT TRBV, TRBD and TRBJ reference genes, and CDR3 was defined following IMGT. Highly expanded clones were defined as clonotypes with a frequency above 0.1%. Shannon entropy served as the measure of repertoire diversity, while the Gini coefficient captured V-J evenness. Public clonotypes were defined as clonotypes shared by more than one individual. Through fastp at Q25 and MiXCR, TCRdb rebuilt clones from the public reads, retaining in-frame beta chains. When rows share a CDR3 protein, they turn into one entry using the most common DNA and genes. None of the V and J calls come from the authors' own analysis; TCRdb made them. For this sample the table gives about 440,000 distinct CDR3 sequences, of which more than 12% were detected only once. The ten largest clones take up approximately 15% of the sample.

Between the V and J ends, shortened by 1 base and 3 bases respectively, the junction contains 5 bases. Looking up the germline V gene (reference sequence) yields CDR1 LNHDA and CDR2 SQIVND. From its cysteine to its phenylalanine, the CDR3 spans 13 amino acids. Only CDR3 DNA remains: 39 bases, in frame from the first base. In addition, the sample was reused for a study of T cells in Graves' hyperthyroidism and ophthalmopathy. The second study's authors report: Stable Graves' hyperthyroidism was defined as the absence of progression to ophthalmopathy over 18 months of follow-up. Hyperthyroidism patients were aged 18 to 65 years and newly diagnosed, with disease duration of less than 2 months. Patients with uncontrolled infections, other autoimmune diseases, pregnancy or lactation were excluded. Clinical symptoms, serum thyroxine and TRAb, thyroid ultrasound, and orbital computed tomography formed the basis for the diagnoses. For the first round of RT-PCR on the TCR CDR3, the HTBI primer set was used together with the Qiagen OneStep RT-PCR kit. Most expanded thyroid clonotypes (frequency above 0.001) were also detected in blood, a finding suggesting that blood repertoires may reflect thyroid immune responses. Ophthalmopathy was separated from stable hyperthyroidism by a 13 V-J signature model, with 87.88% sensitivity and about 81% specificity obtained in cross-validation and 80%/75% obtained in testing. During validation, the model predicted progression to ophthalmopathy a median of approximately 6 months ahead of onset, with around 65% sensitivity and almost 75% specificity. To identify distinguishing TCR V-J signatures, a discovery cohort of 100 or so patients was used, comprising 43 with Graves' ophthalmopathy and 57 with stable Graves' hyperthyroidism. Whether ophthalmopathy could be predicted prospectively was tested in an independent validation cohort made up of about 18 hyperthyroidism patients plus 17 patients who later progressed to ophthalmopathy. The 90 to 100 discovery patients were randomly split 7:3 into training and test sets. In addition, the study compared T-cell repertoires in thyroid tissue and in blood from several Graves' hyperthyroidism patients. After sampling, hyperthyroidism patients received methimazole starting at 30 mg daily, and ophthalmopathy patients received high-dose intravenous methylprednisolone. Libraries were constructed in a second round of multiplex PCR, after which size selection and purification were carried out. Libraries were sequenced paired-end with 100 bp reads on an Illumina HiSeq2000. Raw data were processed with SOAPnuke, discarding reads with adapters, uncalled bases, mean Phred below 15, or no exact constant-primer or identifier match. COPE v1.2.5 was used to merge the high-quality paired reads, and each unique nucleotide sequence was defined as a clonotype. MiTCR v1.1 was used to align the clonotypes against IMGT TRBV, TRBD and TRBJ reference segments. The analysis was restricted to V-J combinations with a frequency above 0.0001, which together covered approximately 99% of the repertoires. The TCS score was defined as F50 (clonal expansion) divided by E x V (chaos), with BLOSUM62-based TCRdist calculated between CDR3 peptides within each V-J. Welch's t-statistics and random forest reduced roughly 530 V-J features to 13, which were used in a naive Bayes classifier (R e1071). Sample size was not statistically predetermined, and investigators were not blinded to group allocation. The paper reports TCR Vbeta CDR3 sequencing of 130 to 150 peripheral blood samples: some 41 ophthalmopathy, 70 to 85 hyperthyroidism and around 17 progressor patients.

The material sequenced was peripheral blood mononuclear cells (PBMCs), taken at new diagnosis, from a patient treated with antithyroid drugs. The receptor was isolated from a woman between 25 and 40 years old with Graves disease. Donor details come from another sample of the same person, matched by shared clones. This chain is built from TRBV19 and TRBJ2-3; no confident D gene assignment can be made. The CDR3 corresponds to CASSIGITDTQYF. The nucleotide sequence is TGTGCCAGTAGTATAGGGATTACAGATACGCAGTATTTT.